Here is one T cell receptor (beta chain) with its context. Its antigen is currently not known. No base quality values were provided; no much bigger clone lies one nucleotide off. The immunoSEQ Assay, a bias-controlled multiplex PCR, was used to amplify TCRbeta CDR3 regions from genomic DNA. Per the source publication's procedure: Within the assay, amplification of reference gene primers was used to estimate how many nucleated cells each sample contained. To quantify the absolute abundance of each unique TCRbeta CDR3 rearrangement, sequence reads were collapsed and filtered. Productive Simpson clonality was computed per sample as the square root of Simpson's diversity index over productive rearrangements. This immuneACCESS table, as held by TCRdb, lists in-frame sequences with V and J called but not all clones. Of the missing ones, under half trace to an unresolved V gene in checked studies; the others have no known cause. The V and J calls and the clone size are those of that table, but D and trimming were determined from the DNA. The sample table contains about 81,000 clones; only one count was recorded for around 91% of them. More than 10% of the sample comes from the top ten.

The CDR3 sequence holds 16 residues, the cysteine and phenylalanine included. Only the CDR3 DNA stays, 48 bases, in frame from base 1. Per the germline V gene, MGHRA is the CDR1 and YSYEKL is the CDR2. Unmatched junction bases come to 7, with V trimmed by 4 bases and J by 5 bases. The sample comes from a study of blood T cell repertoires in COVID-19 (dated by TCRdb to about 2020). At the level of the whole study: The collaborator samples originated in the United States, Italy and Spain and spanned the acute and convalescent phases of COVID-19. A freely available public database, intended as a resource for researchers studying the immune response to SARS-CoV-2, is where the repertoires were released. The prospective study material was composed of cDNA or gDNA derived from T cells, B-cell-depleted T cells, or PBMCs. HLA class I and class II types, where available, came from metadata supplied by the sample provider rather than from assay-based typing. A de-identified subject ID, COVID-19 status, age in years and sex were almost always included in the sample metadata. Deeply sampled blood TCRbeta repertoires from subjects exposed to, actively infected with, or recovered from COVID-19 were included in the dataset. The samples were drawn from the first 160 participants of the ongoing ImmuneRACE study and from some 1,300 subjects provided by 6 global collaborators.

The full study reports these points: The quantity of clinical and demographic metadata differed by source and by participant and was supplied without curation.

Collaborating institutions collected whole blood in K2EDTA tubes following their own protocols. For TCRbeta analysis, collaborator samples were shipped as frozen whole blood, as isolated PBMCs, or as DNA extracted from either sample type. This TCR derives from an older man with active or convalescent COVID-19. Recombination connected TRBV4-1 to TRBJ1-6; TRBD1 aligns with 8 central bases. Sequenced sample: peripheral blood. The DNA sequence is TGCGCCAGCAGCCGATCATCGGACAGGGATAATTCACCCCTCCACTTT. Its product reads: CASSRSSDRDNSPLHF.